Detailed here is one TCR beta chain. Its specificity is unknown. Sequencing depth was up to 500,000 reads per sample. Using immunoSEQ multiplex PCR, the repertoire was profiled, and TCRdb retains in-frame clones only, with some absent. The table includes fewer than 20,000 clones, roughly 80% detected once. During colonoscopy, one to two rectal pinch biopsies were collected. V lost 2 bases, J lost 11 bases, and 17 bases lay in between. In germline, CDR1 is SEHNR, CDR2 FQNEAQ (reference sequence). The CDR3 totals 14 residues. This entry comes from a study of pediatric ulcerative colitis. Whole-study results and caveats: This repertoire reflects total lymphocytes rather than subpopulations like regulatory T cells. Two rectal CDR3 clonotypes occurred in all ulcerative colitis patients. Blood-rectal clonal overlap within each person was significantly higher in ulcerative colitis patients than controls.

Sequencing was performed on gut tissue. This chain connects TRBV7-9 to TRBJ2-3, with unresolved D. This receptor was identified in a boy aged 5-17 years with moderate ulcerative colitis. The CDR3 DNA follows: TGTGCCAGCAGCTTAAATATAGTCTTATCGGAGCAGTATTTT. It specifies CASSLNIVLSEQYF.